This T cell receptor (beta chain) was found in a study of Graves' ophthalmopathy and Graves' hyperthyroidism. Turning to the study itself: Before any treatment was given, at initial diagnosis, peripheral blood was collected. Findings of the study overall: A 13-signature model separated ophthalmopathy from stable hyperthyroidism, reaching around 88% sensitivity and less than 83% specificity cross-validated.

Per germline, CDR1 MNHEY and CDR2 SVGAGI. The CDR3 consists of 14 residues. The V segment lost 4 bases and the J segment 7 bases; nucleotides outside the gene matches: 6. The study amplified TCR beta CDR3 regions using RNA transcripts. HTBI primers were used in a first-round RT-PCR, which preceded a second-round multiplex PCR. TCRdb re-derived calls from the multiplex PCR reads in MiXCR, one entry per CDR3 protein. Here the sample spans 170,000 or so distinct CDR3 sequences, 35% to 45% being singletons. A word on this clonotype: Antigen: not known.

Excluded were patients with other autoimmune diseases, uncontrolled infections, pregnancy or lactation. Each diagnosis was determined on the basis of clinical symptoms, serum thyroxine, TRAb, thyroid ultrasound and orbital computed tomography. The gene calls are TRBV6-5 and TRBJ1-1, with 10 bases aligning to TRBD1. Input material: peripheral blood. This receptor was identified in a man younger than 45 with Graves' ophthalmopathy. The CDR3 DNA follows: TGTGCCAGCAGTTCTTTCGGACAGGGGGGTGAAGCTTTCTTT. Protein: CASSSFGQGGEAFF.